This T cell receptor (beta chain) was identified in a study of cytomegalovirus exposure and HLA in healthy donors. The PCR made use of 60 Vbeta and 13 Jbeta primers. Assay used: immunoSEQ multiplex PCR; TCRdb lists only in-frame clones, some missing. The profile covers around 130,000 clones, with 70% to 80% appearing a single time and about 3% taken by the ten largest. The sequence derives from a man aged 25-45 years in good health and CMV-seronegative. Sequenced material: PBMCs.

In DNA form, the CDR3 reads TGTGCCAGCAGTAGGGGCTGGACTAGCGGGAGAGGCACCGGGGAGCTGTTTTTT. Protein sequence: CASSRGWTSGRGTGELFF. The rearrangement uses TRBV27 and TRBJ2-2; 13 bases line up with TRBD2. CDR3 length equals 18 residues. Trimming at V came to 5 bases and at J to 4 bases, leaving 10 bases not matched to a gene. Germline CDR1 reads MNHEY; CDR2 reads SMNVEV (reference sequence).